This T cell receptor (beta chain) comes out of a study of T cells in Graves' hyperthyroidism and ophthalmopathy (dated by TCRdb to between 2019 and 2020). For the study in its entirety: Peripheral blood samples were taken at the time of initial diagnosis, prior to any treatment. An independent validation cohort of 18 to 20 hyperthyroidism patients and approximately 15 patients who later progressed to ophthalmopathy tested prospective prediction of ophthalmopathy. The 95 to 100 discovery patients were randomly divided into training and test sets at a 7:3 ratio. To identify TCR V-J signatures that set the groups apart, the researchers used a discovery cohort of 100 patients, made up of 40 to 45 with Graves' ophthalmopathy and about 55 with stable Graves' hyperthyroidism. According to the paper, TCR Vbeta CDR3 sequencing was carried out on over 130 peripheral blood samples, which came from around 43 ophthalmopathy, fewer than 80 hyperthyroidism and 17 progressor patients. In over five Graves' hyperthyroidism patients, the study also compared T-cell repertoires from thyroid tissue with T-cell repertoires from blood. Once sampling was done, hyperthyroidism patients were given methimazole at a starting dose of 30 mg daily, whereas ophthalmopathy patients were given high-dose intravenous methylprednisolone.

TCR beta CDR3 regions were amplified from RNA transcripts. A first-round RT-PCR of the TCR CDR3 used the HTBI primer set with the Qiagen OneStep RT-PCR kit. Libraries were constructed in a second round of multiplex PCR, after which size selection and purification were carried out. Sequencing of the libraries was done on an Illumina HiSeq2000 using paired-end 100 bp reads. The authors' analysis ran thus. Raw data were processed with SOAPnuke, discarding reads with adapters, uncalled bases, mean Phred below 15, or no exact constant-primer or identifier match. High-quality paired reads were merged using COPE v1.2.5, and each unique nucleotide sequence was defined as a clonotype. MiTCR v1.1 was used to align the clonotypes against IMGT TRBV, TRBD and TRBJ reference segments. Only V-J combinations with frequency above 0.0001, covering approximately 99% of repertoires, were analysed. A TCS score was defined as the ratio of F50 (clonal expansion) to E x V (chaos), with BLOSUM62-based TCRdist applied between CDR3 peptides within each V-J. Welch's t-statistics and random forest reduced around 550 V-J features to 13, which were used in a naive Bayes classifier (R e1071). The raw public data were reprocessed by TCRdb itself: fastp quality trimming at Q25, MiXCR clonotype calling, in-frame beta chains only. CDR3 protein sequences are deduplicated, and each keeps its most common genes and DNA. The V and J calls reflect TCRdb's pipeline rather than the authors' work. This sample gives 400,000 to 600,000 distinct CDR3 sequences in total; around 16% of them show up just once. The top ten constitute around 32% of the sample.

Trimming takes 0 bases from V and 0 bases from J, and the germline ends sit 0 bases apart. As encoded in the germline V gene, CDR1 is SQVTM while CDR2 is ANQGSEA. The CDR3 numbers 12 residues from cysteine through phenylalanine. CDR3 DNA is the only sequence kept; it has 36 bases, read in frame from the first base. Ophthalmopathy patients had moderately to severely active disease, Clinical Activity Score of at least 3, NOSPECS grade of at least 4, and duration under 3 months. Any patient with an uncontrolled infection, another autoimmune disease, pregnancy or lactation was excluded. Clinical symptoms, serum thyroxine and TRAb, thyroid ultrasound, and orbital computed tomography formed the basis for the diagnoses. PBMCs were separated from 7.5 to 10 ml of fresh peripheral blood using Ficoll-Paque density gradient centrifugation. Trizol reagent was used to extract total RNA, and RNA quality was then checked on an Agilent 2100 Bioanalyzer.

This clonotype was recorded at least ten times. The antigen it recognizes is unknown. The sample holds no much larger clone one base away, and base qualities are not on file. Study-wide findings and limitations: In validation, progression to ophthalmopathy was predicted by the model with 55% to 71% sensitivity and roughly 72% specificity, a median of roughly 6 months before onset. In cross-validation, a model built on a 13 V-J signature told ophthalmopathy apart from stable hyperthyroidism with under 90% sensitivity and 81% to 82% specificity, and in testing the same model reached 80%/75%. Blood samples also contained most of the expanded thyroid clonotypes (frequency above 0.001), which suggests that blood repertoires may reflect thyroid immune responses. Sample size was not statistically predetermined, and blinding of investigators to group allocation was not performed.

This clonotype was obtained from a woman aged 25 to 39 with Graves' ophthalmopathy. The sequence links TRBV29-1 to TRBJ1-3; no D segment can be confidently identified. The sequenced sample consisted of blood. The bases read TGCAGCGTTGAAGACTCTGGAAACACCATATATTTT. Its product reads: CSVEDSGNTIYF.